This passage covers 21 T cell receptor beta chains from one sample sequenced in a study of neurological immune-mediated disorders. TCRdb re-derived calls from the 5' RACE reads in MiXCR, one entry per CDR3 protein. Of more than 75,000 distinct CDR3 sequences in the sample, approximately 5% were seen once. Sequences were obtained from PBMCs. These receptors were obtained from a woman in her 30s with multiple sclerosis.

This rearrangement joins TRBV12-3 or TRBV12-4 to TRBJ1-6; tentatively, D is TRBD1 (5 bases). The CDR3 contains 15 residues. V lost 7 bases to trimming and J lost 0 bases, with 10 bases between them. CDR3 sequence: CASTRGSSYNSPLHF. The CDR3 nucleotides are TGTGCCAGCACACGGGGGAGCTCCTATAATTCACCCCTCCACTTT.

The rearrangement uses TRBV7-7 and TRBJ2-5; possibly TRBD2 for D (6 bases). The CDR3 length is 13 residues. CDR1 and CDR2 from the germline V gene are SSHAT and FNYEAQ (reference sequence). Trimming removed 5 bases from V and 5 bases from J, with 12 bases in between. CDR3 DNA: TGTGCCAGCAGCCGGGAGAGGTTGGAGACCCAGTACTTC. It translates to CASSRERLETQYF.

Ten or more counts support this clonotype. This sequence joins TRBV7-2 and TRBJ2-7; 8 positions match TRBD1. Germline lookup yields CDR1 SGHTA and CDR2 FQGNSA. CDR3 length: 15 amino acids. The trim removed 0 bases at V and 3 bases at J, leaving 4 bases unmatched. The CDR3, as DNA: TGTGCCAGCAGCTTAGCCGGGACAGGTGACTACGAGCAGTACTTC. This gives the protein CASSLAGTGDYEQYF.

There are many counts of this clonotype. This chain joins TRBV7-6 and TRBJ1-5; the D is unclear. CDR3 length equals 13 residues. V was trimmed by 2 bases and J by 9 bases, leaving 11 bases between them. The germline V gene encodes CDR1 SGHVS and CDR2 FNYEAQ. The CDR3 DNA reads TGTGCCAGCAGCTTAAGATTCGGTGGGCCCCAGCATTTT. Encoded protein: CASSLRFGGPQHF.

Many counts were recorded for this clonotype. The rearrangement joins TRBV6-2 or TRBV6-3 to TRBJ2-7; no firm D call. V gave up 2 bases and J gave up 0 bases, with 5 bases separating them. Looked up from germline, CDR1 is MNHEY and CDR2 is SVGEGT. The CDR3 loop spans 13 amino acids. CDR3 in amino acids: CASSYTNSYEQYV. The CDR3 DNA reads TGTGCCAGCAGTTACACAAACTCCTACGAGCAGTACGTC.

This clonotype was seen only a few times. V usage is TRBV20-1 and J usage is TRBJ2-7; D is unclear. CDR1 is DFQATT, CDR2 SNEGSKA, per germline (reference sequence). V lost 1 base, J lost 7 bases, and 11 bases lay in between. This CDR3 is built from 12 residues. As DNA, the CDR3 is TGCAGTGCTAGAGGTTCTGCCAAAGAGCAGTACTTC. It is translated as CSARGSAKEQYF.

This clonotype was counted many times. CDR3 nucleotides: TGCGCCAGCAGTGAGATCCTCCCTCGAGGGACCGGGGAGCTGTTTTTT. Its protein product is CASSEILPRGTGELFF. V gene TRBV10-2 combines with J gene TRBJ2-2; D is possibly TRBD2 (5 bases). The CDR3 length is 16 residues. Trimming shortened V by 2 bases and J by 5 bases, and 15 bases separated the two germline ends. CDR1 is WSHSY and CDR2 is SAAADI in the germline V gene.

The chain is built from TRBV29-1 and TRBJ2-2; D is possibly TRBD1 (5 bases). The CDR3 runs 13 residues. CDR1 and CDR2 from the germline V gene are SQVTM and ANQGSEA. Trimming took off 4 bases at V and 0 bases at J, with 6 bases between the two ends. The CDR3 DNA follows: TGCAGCGTTGGGACAACGAACACCGGGGAGCTGTTTTTT. Its translation is CSVGTTNTGELFF.

In its sample, this clonotype was seen many times. This chain uses TRBV11-2 with TRBJ2-5; TRBD2 aligns across 7 bases. CDR1 and CDR2 from the germline V gene are SGHAT and FQNNGV. V was clipped by 5 bases and J by 4 bases; unmatched bases: 16. The CDR3 runs to 17 residues. Written as DNA, the CDR3 is TGTGCCAGCAGCATTCCAGATCCTCGGCGGGGGAGAGAGACCCAGTACTTC. Its protein is CASSIPDPRRGRETQYF.

This clonotype occurred a few times. The CDR3, as DNA: TGTGCCAGCAGCCGGACAGGGGGCGCGAACACTGAAGCTTTCTTT. It yields the protein CASSRTGGANTEAFF. V and J are TRBV7-9 and TRBJ1-1, with 11 bases fitting TRBD1. In germline, CDR1 is SEHNR, CDR2 FQNEAQ (reference sequence). The J segment lost 1 base and the V segment lost 5 bases, leaving 3 bases of the junction unmatched. The CDR3 has 15 residues.

This clonotype was picked up many times. CDR3 DNA sequence: TGTGCCAGCAGTCCAGCGGGTAACTATGGCTACACCTTC. Translating it yields CASSPAGNYGYTF. The chain links TRBV12-3 or TRBV12-4 to TRBJ1-2; D not resolved. The CDR3 loop spans 13 amino acids. V was trimmed by 5 bases and J by 1 base, leaving 8 bases between them.

There are many counts of this clonotype. The gene calls are TRBV5-1 and TRBJ1-2; TRBD1 agrees at 7 bases. The germline CDR1 and CDR2 sequences are SGHRS and YFSETQ. V shed 4 bases and J 3 bases; nucleotides not matched to a gene: 12. The CDR3 is made up of 16 amino acids. In DNA form, the CDR3 reads TGCGCCAGCAGCACAACCAACAGGGGCAAGGACTATGGCTACACCTTC. This sequence encodes CASSTTNRGKDYGYTF.

This clonotype showed up many times. The chain uses TRBV6-1 and TRBJ1-2; D not resolved. Deletions cut 3 bases from V and 10 bases from J, with 12 bases between. Germline V gene lookup returns CDR1 MNHNS and CDR2 SASEGT. The CDR3 length is 12 residues. CDR3 in amino acids: CASSDHGYFYTF. Written as DNA, the CDR3 is TGTGCCAGCAGTGATCACGGCTATTTCTACACCTTC.

This clonotype was picked up a small number of times. This rearrangement joins TRBV3-1 to TRBJ2-1; tentative D call: TRBD2 (7 bases). This CDR3 is built from 17 residues. The germline V and J ends were trimmed by 4 bases and 6 bases, with 22 bases remaining between them. Germline V gene sequence: CDR1 LGHDT, CDR2 YNNKEL (reference sequence). CDR3 loop: CASSRQGGGGPGNEQFF. In nucleotides, the CDR3 is TGTGCCAGCAGCCGTCAGGGTGGGGGGGGGCCAGGCAATGAGCAGTTCTTC.

There are many counts of this clonotype. This chain uses TRBV24-1 with TRBJ2-7; the D gene is possibly TRBD1 (6 bases). Germline CDR1 is KGHDR and CDR2 is SFDVKD. The CDR3 covers 15 residues. V lost 2 bases, J lost 0 bases, and 10 bases lay in between. As DNA, the CDR3 is TGTGCCACCAGTGATTCCGGGACATACTCCTACGAGCAGTACTTC. As protein: CATSDSGTYSYEQYF.

Here the CDR3 DNA reads TGCAGTGCTAGAGATCTTCGGGGGGAGGACAATGAGCAGTTCTTC. Its translation: CSARDLRGEDNEQFF. The chain links TRBV20-1 to TRBJ2-1; 7 positions agree with TRBD2. CDR3 length: 15 residues. Losses at the gene ends were 0 bases for V and 5 bases for J; bases not matched to a gene: 7. The germline CDR1 and CDR2 sequences are DFQATT and SNEGSKA (reference sequence).

This clonotype was observed many times. This chain uses TRBV5-1 with TRBJ2-2, with 8 bases that match TRBD1. This CDR3 region has 16 residues. J gave up 1 base and V 4 bases, and 6 bases lay outside the gene matches. Germline V lookup: CDR1 SGHRS, CDR2 YFSETQ. The CDR3 loop is CASSPPGTGNTGELFF. Written as DNA, the CDR3 is TGCGCCAGCAGCCCGCCCGGGACAGGGAACACCGGGGAGCTGTTTTTT.

This clonotype was counted only a few times. V gene TRBV30 combines with J gene TRBJ1-1; D is uncertain. Germline values: CDR1 GTSNPN, CDR2 SVGIG (reference sequence). With 4 bases removed from V and 3 bases from J, the gap between germline ends came to 6 bases. The length of the CDR3 is 11 residues. The CDR3 sequence is CAWIRDTEAFF. The CDR3 coding sequence is TGTGCCTGGATCCGGGACACTGAAGCTTTCTTT.

The CDR3 spells CSASPGTGYRPQHF. The CDR3 DNA sequence: TGCAGTGCCTCTCCTGGGACAGGGTATCGGCCCCAGCATTTT. The rearrangement links TRBV20-1 to TRBJ1-5; TRBD1 aligns across 9 bases. Trimming took 6 bases from V and 9 from J; bases not matched to a gene: 12. The CDR3 sequence is 14 residues long. The germline CDR1 and CDR2 sequences are DFQATT and SNEGSKA (reference sequence).

As to this clonotype: One end of the junction does not line up with germline, which may come from a read error. CDR3 in amino acids: CASSHGDGNKTQNF. CDR3 sequence (DNA): TGCGCCAGCAGCCATGGGGACGGCAATAAGACCCAGAATTTT. This rearrangement joins TRBV5-1 to TRBJ1-5; perhaps TRBD1 as D (5 bases). Germline values: CDR1 SGHRS, CDR2 YFSETQ. The CDR3 extends over 14 amino acids.

This clonotype has at least ten counts. V is TRBV20-1 and J is TRBJ1-1, with no clear D. V lost 2 bases to trimming and J lost 2 bases, with 6 bases between them. CDR1 DFQATT and CDR2 SNEGSKA come from the germline V gene (reference sequence). The CDR3 loop spans 12 amino acids. CDR3 in amino acids: CSARRANTEAFF. CDR3 DNA sequence: TGCAGTGCTAGAAGAGCTAACACTGAAGCTTTCTTT.